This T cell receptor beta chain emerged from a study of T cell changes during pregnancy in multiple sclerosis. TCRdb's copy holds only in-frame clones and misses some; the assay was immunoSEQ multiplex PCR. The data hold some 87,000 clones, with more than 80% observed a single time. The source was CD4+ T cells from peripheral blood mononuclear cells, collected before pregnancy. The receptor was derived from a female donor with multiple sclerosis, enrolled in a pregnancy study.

CDR3: CASSLPGQGVHEQYF. In DNA, the CDR3 is TGTGCCAGCAGCTTGCCGGGACAGGGGGTCCACGAGCAGTACTTC. V and J are TRBV7-8 and TRBJ2-7; TRBD1 aligns across 11 bases. The CDR3 sequence is 15 residues long. The V gene's germline CDR1 is SGHVS and CDR2 FQNEAQ. The trim removed 3 bases at V and 5 bases at J, leaving 6 bases unmatched.